These 27 T cell receptor beta chains share one sample of origin, sequenced in a study of T cells in Graves' hyperthyroidism and ophthalmopathy. RNA transcripts gave rise to amplified TCR beta CDR3 regions. First-round RT-PCR of the TCR CDR3 relied on the HTBI primer set. Via MiXCR, TCRdb re-called the multiplex PCR reads, giving one row per CDR3 protein. Of 490,000 or so distinct CDR3 sequences listed, about 20% are singletons. Sequencing was performed on blood. The origin of the receptors is a middle-aged man with Graves' ophthalmopathy.

The V and J genes are TRBV11-2 and TRBJ2-1; D gene uncertain. Germline loops: CDR1 SGHAT, CDR2 FQNNGV. V lost 1 base and J lost 9, with 13 bases in between. The CDR3 sequence is 14 residues long. Written as DNA, the CDR3 is TGTGCCAGCAGCTTAGGCAGCCGGCGAGGTGAGCAGTTCTTC. This codes for CASSLGSRRGEQFF.

This clonotype was detected ten times or more. The chain joins TRBV12-3 or TRBV12-4 to TRBJ2-3; no clear D. This CDR3 region has 11 residues. The V end was cut by 7 bases, the J end by 6 bases, with 8 bases between. CDR3 nucleotides: TGTGCCAGCAAATGGGTCGATACGCAGTATTTT. It specifies CASKWVDTQYF.

In this sample, this clonotype turned up a few times. The chain employs TRBV3-1 and TRBJ2-5; D assignment may be TRBD1 or TRBD2 (5 bases each). The germline gives CDR1 LGHDT, CDR2 YNNKEL (reference sequence). This CDR3 has 14 amino acids. Trimming left V 1 base short and J 4 bases short, with 10 bases between. Here the CDR3 reads CASSQVARGETQYF. CDR3 DNA sequence: TGTGCCAGCAGCCAAGTAGCGAGGGGAGAGACCCAGTACTTC.

The CDR3 DNA follows: TGTGCCAGCAGCTTGCTTGGACGGAGTCAGGTGCAGTTCTTC. Translation gives CASSLLGRSQVQFF. The J gene is TRBJ2-1, the V gene TRBV5-5; D not certain. This CDR3 has 14 residues. V was pared by 1 base and J by 12 bases, with 17 bases between. Per germline, CDR1 SGHKS and CDR2 YYEKEE (reference sequence). Variable domain in full (rest from reference TRBV5-5 and TRBJ2-1): DAGVTQSPTHLIKTRGQQVTLRCSPISGHKSVSWYQQVLGQGPQFIFQYYEKEERGRGNFPDRFSARQFPNYSSELNVNALLLGDSALYLCASSLLGRSQVQFFGPGTRLTVL.

The chain links TRBV20-1 to TRBJ2-3, with a weak D call TRBD2 (7 bases). The CDR3 length is 16 residues. Trimming cost V 6 bases and J 2 bases, with 21 bases left between them. CDR1 and CDR2 from the germline V gene are DFQATT and SNEGSKA (reference sequence). The CDR3: CSARDTLAANTDTQYF. In DNA, the CDR3 is TGCAGTGCACGGGACACTCTAGCGGCAAACACAGATACGCAGTATTTT.

The rearrangement joins TRBV20-1 to TRBJ2-1; D gene ambiguous. Deletions cut 6 bases from V and 2 bases from J, with 8 bases between. Germline V CDR1 and CDR2: DFQATT, SNEGSKA (reference sequence). The CDR3 spans 12 residues. The CDR3 nucleotides are TGCAGTGCCCGTAGGACCTACAATGAGCAGTTCTTC. Amino acids: CSARRTYNEQFF.

V usage is TRBV20-1 and J usage is TRBJ2-3; 13 bases are shared with TRBD2. Germline-derived CDR1 and CDR2 are DFQATT and SNEGSKA (reference sequence). The CDR3 is 18 amino acids. After removal of 0 bases from V and 3 bases from J, the junction contained 9 bases not matched to a gene. Written as DNA, the CDR3 is TGCAGTGCTAGAGATTTCCCCGGGACTAGCGGGGAGACAGATACGCAGTATTTT. Protein: CSARDFPGTSGETDTQYF.

This clonotype came up many times. The rearrangement links TRBV2 to TRBJ2-7; 11 positions match TRBD1. The CDR3 is made up of 13 amino acids. V gave up 6 bases and J gave up 5 bases; unmatched junction bases: 3. Germline CDR1 is SNHLY and CDR2 is FYNNEI. CDR3 DNA: TGTGCCAGCAGGGGACAGGGGGTAGACGAGCAGTACTTC. This gives the protein CASRGQGVDEQYF.

The rearrangement links TRBV19 to TRBJ2-3; D is uncertain. From germline, CDR1 is LNHDA and CDR2 SQIVND (reference sequence). The CDR3 is made up of 16 amino acids. The V and J ends lost 1 base and 0 bases respectively, with 11 bases between them. The CDR3 DNA is TGTGCCAGTAGTATAGTTCGGATTACTAGCACAGATACGCAGTATTTT. Protein: CASSIVRITSTDTQYF.

This clonotype has only a few counts. This rearrangement joins TRBV30 to TRBJ1-3; D call uncertain. This CDR3 region has 16 residues. CDR1 GTSNPN and CDR2 SVGIG come from the germline V gene (reference sequence). V lost 2 bases to trimming and J lost 1 base, with 15 bases between them. CDR3 loop: CAWSMSVPFSGNTIYF. The CDR3 DNA reads as TGTGCCTGGAGTATGTCGGTACCCTTTTCTGGAAACACCATATATTTT.

This clonotype was recorded at least ten times. The chain uses TRBV2 and TRBJ1-2; D remains ambiguous. The CDR3 runs 16 residues. V lost 6 bases, J lost 8 bases, and 25 bases lay in between. Germline V CDR1 and CDR2: SNHLY, FYNNEI. The CDR3 DNA is TGTGCCAGCAGGCCTGGTGGTCAGGTCATCCTGCTAGGCTACACCTTC. Translating gives CASRPGGQVILLGYTF. The variable domain in full, with the rest retrieved from reference TRBV2 and TRBJ1-2, is EPEVTQTPSHQVTQMGQEVILRCVPISNHLYFYWYRQILGQKVEFLVSFYNNEISEKSEIFDDQFSVERPDGSNFTLKIRSTKLEDSAMYFCASRPGGQVILLGYTFGSGTRLTVV.

This clonotype was counted a few times. This rearrangement joins TRBV7-9 to TRBJ2-1; TRBD2 might be the D (7 bases). V was cut by 5 bases and J by 0 bases, with 20 bases left in between. Germline V lookup: CDR1 SEHNR, CDR2 FQNEAQ (reference sequence). The CDR3 runs to 18 residues. CDR3 in amino acids: CASSQGLSGDGSYNEQFF. CDR3 DNA: TGTGCCAGCAGCCAGGGGCTGAGCGGGGACGGCTCCTACAATGAGCAGTTCTTC.

The rearrangement links TRBV4-1 to TRBJ1-6; TRBD1 is a possible D gene (6 bases). V was shortened by 1 base and J by 9 bases, with 10 bases between the two germline ends. Germline CDR1 MGHRA, CDR2 YSYEKL. This CDR3 region has 14 residues. CDR3 region: CASSQGGGGSPLHF. CDR3 DNA: TGCGCCAGCAGCCAAGGAGGGGGTGGTTCACCCCTCCACTTT.

V gene TRBV20-1 combines with J gene TRBJ2-1, with 10 bases aligning to TRBD2. Germline CDR1 is DFQATT and CDR2 is SNEGSKA (reference sequence). The length of the CDR3 is 14 residues. The trim removed 7 bases at V and 4 bases at J, leaving 7 bases unmatched. The CDR3 nucleotides are TGCAGTGGGGAGGGACTAGCGAATTACAATGAGCAGTTCTTC. Its protein product is CSGEGLANYNEQFF.

The V gene is TRBV5-1, the J gene TRBJ1-4; the match to TRBD1 covers 10 bases. The germline CDR1 and CDR2 sequences are SGHRS and YFSETQ. The junction had 6 bases not matched to a gene; V was cut back by 3 bases and J by 7 bases. The CDR3 length is 15 residues. Written as DNA, the CDR3 is TGCGCCAGCAGCTCCAGTGGGGACAGGGGTGAAAAACTGTTTTTT. It is translated as CASSSSGDRGEKLFF.

This clonotype was counted at least ten times. V and J are TRBV30 and TRBJ1-2; 7 bases agree with TRBD1. The length of the CDR3 is 15 residues. Germline CDR1 is GTSNPN and CDR2 is SVGIG (reference sequence). The ends lost 4 bases at V and 5 bases at J; junction bases unmatched: 13. Here the CDR3 DNA reads TGTGCCTGGAAACAGGGGCCTATCCTTCCATATGGCTACACCTTC. Its translation: CAWKQGPILPYGYTF.

This clonotype occurred a few times. The chain combines TRBV20-1 with TRBJ1-1; 9 bases are a match to TRBD1. The CDR3 consists of 15 residues. Germline V gives CDR1 DFQATT, CDR2 SNEGSKA (reference sequence). Trimming cost V 7 bases and J 1 base; bases outside gene matches: 10. The CDR3 DNA is TGCAGTGGGACAGGGGACCTGAAAAGGAACACTGAAGCTTTCTTT. It codes for CSGTGDLKRNTEAFF.

V and J are TRBV30 and TRBJ1-2; perhaps TRBD1 as D (6 bases). This CDR3 comprises 15 residues. The germline V gene encodes CDR1 GTSNPN and CDR2 SVGIG (reference sequence). With 0 bases removed from V and 2 bases from J, the gap between germline ends came to 13 bases. The DNA of the CDR3 is TGTGCCTGGAGTGTACCGGGGGCGCAGAACTATGGCTACACCTTC. Translating gives CAWSVPGAQNYGYTF. Combining the CDR3 with reference TRBV30 and TRBJ1-2 gives the whole variable domain SQTIHQWPATLVQPVGSPLSLECTVEGTSNPNLYWYRQAAGRGLQLLFYSVGIGQISSEVPQNLSASRPQDRQFILSSKKLLLSDSGFYLCAWSVPGAQNYGYTFGSGTRLTVV.

This chain joins TRBV5-1 and TRBJ1-5; no definite D call. Germline loops: CDR1 SGHRS, CDR2 YFSETQ. The CDR3 totals 16 residues. Trimming left V 4 bases short and J 5 bases short, with 19 bases between. CDR3 in amino acids: CASSPAAPAPDQPQHF. The DNA for the CDR3 is TGCGCCAGCAGCCCAGCAGCACCAGCCCCGGATCAGCCCCAGCATTTT.

This clonotype has at least ten counts. This sequence joins TRBV2 and TRBJ2-5; TRBD2 matches at 7 bases. Per the germline V gene, CDR1 is SNHLY and CDR2 is FYNNEI. This CDR3 contains 17 residues. Germline trimming cut 4 bases from V and 5 bases from J; bases unmatched to any gene: 16. The CDR3 protein is CASSVHGGGVGSETQYF. Here the CDR3 DNA reads TGTGCCAGCAGTGTCCATGGGGGGGGAGTTGGCTCGGAGACCCAGTACTTC.

This clonotype was seen ten or more times. V gene TRBV11-2 combines with J gene TRBJ2-1; D is undetermined. The germline V gene encodes CDR1 SGHAT and CDR2 FQNNGV. Trimming took off 5 bases at V and 4 bases at J, with 3 bases between the two ends. The CDR3 length is 11 residues. Written as DNA, the CDR3 is TGTGCCAGCAGCCCGTACAATGAGCAGTTCTTC. Residues: CASSPYNEQFF.

V usage is TRBV30 and J usage is TRBJ2-5; D may match TRBD1 or TRBD2 (5 bases each). Trimming took off 4 bases at V and 5 bases at J, with 14 bases between the two ends. The CDR3 consists of 13 residues. CDR1 and CDR2 from the germline V gene are GTSNPN and SVGIG (reference sequence). CDR3 in DNA: TGTGCCTGGACAGGGTGGACGGGGGAGACCCAGTACTTC. Translation gives CAWTGWTGETQYF. The entire variable domain, with the rest obtained from reference TRBV30 and TRBJ2-5, is as follows: SQTIHQWPATLVQPVGSPLSLECTVEGTSNPNLYWYRQAAGRGLQLLFYSVGIGQISSEVPQNLSASRPQDRQFILSSKKLLLSDSGFYLCAWTGWTGETQYFGPGTRLLVL.

This clonotype appeared many times. The V and J genes are TRBV28 and TRBJ2-3; 8 bases align to TRBD2. Germline V lookup: CDR1 MDHEN, CDR2 SYDVKM. V dropped 7 bases and J dropped 3; count of bases not matched to a gene: 6. This CDR3 is built from 14 residues. The DNA of the CDR3 is TGTGCCAGCACGGCGGGAGGAGGTACAGATACGCAGTATTTT. Protein product: CASTAGGGTDTQYF.

This clonotype was observed a few times. The chain has TRBV3-1 and TRBJ2-1; tentatively, D is TRBD2 (6 bases). V dropped 2 bases and J dropped 4 bases, with 15 bases sitting between them. From germline, CDR1 is LGHDT and CDR2 YNNKEL (reference sequence). The CDR3 runs to 16 residues. The chain's CDR3 is CASSQRPPGLYNEQFF. DNA for the CDR3: TGTGCCAGCAGCCAAAGGCCCCCGGGACTTTACAATGAGCAGTTCTTC.

This clonotype has ten or more counts. The chain joins TRBV7-2 to TRBJ2-1; no clear D. The CDR3 loop spans 16 amino acids. Trimming pared 1 base from V and 9 bases from J, leaving 19 bases between. In germline, CDR1 is SGHTA, CDR2 FQGNSA. The CDR3, as DNA: TGTGCCAGCAGCTTAGTGGTAGTAGAATTTTACGGTGAGCAGTTCTTC. Its protein is CASSLVVVEFYGEQFF.

This clonotype was counted only a few times. The rearrangement links TRBV20-1 to TRBJ2-7, with 7 bases matching TRBD2. The CDR3 loop spans 16 amino acids. After removal of 1 base from V and 3 bases from J, the junction contained 12 bases not matched to a gene. CDR1 and CDR2 from the germline V gene are DFQATT and SNEGSKA (reference sequence). CDR3 DNA sequence: TGCAGTGCTAGAGGGGAGGGCAGCCCAAGTTACTACGAGCAGTACTTC. Residues: CSARGEGSPSYYEQYF.

This clonotype was counted only a few times. This chain connects TRBV5-8 to TRBJ2-7; 10 nucleotides align to TRBD1. CDR3 length: 15 amino acids. The ends lost 3 bases at V and 2 bases at J; junction bases unmatched: 5. Germline lookup yields CDR1 SGHTS and CDR2 YDEGEE. This chain's CDR3 is CASSWWGQGTYEQYF. The CDR3 coding sequence is TGTGCCAGCAGCTGGTGGGGACAGGGGACCTACGAGCAGTACTTC.